The rows below give T cell receptor beta chains drawn from one sample of a study of CD8 T cells in ankylosing spondylitis. TCRdb reprocessed the 5' RACE reads via MiXCR and lists one record per CDR3 protein. The data contain under 950,000 distinct CDR3 sequences, around 20% of them singletons. The sequencing sample was made of blood, either unsorted or a sorted T cell fraction (not recorded which). These receptors originate from a male donor with ankylosing spondylitis. Both conserved end residues are part of each CDR3. The D gene is left open where the match is weak. For some rows the clone size is stated as once, few or many, or as a class when expanded; others skip it.

d_gene	abundance	v_gene	j_gene	CDR3nt	CDR3aa
.	.	TRBV20-1	TRBJ2-5	TGCAGTGAGGTGGGACCTCTACAAGAGACCCAGTACTTC	CSEVGPLQETQYF
.	.	TRBV2	TRBJ2-3	TGTGCCAGCAGTGAAGCGCGTCCCACGCCTGGGGAGAGTACGCAGTATTTT	CASSEARPTPGESTQYF
TRBD1	few	TRBV2	TRBJ2-5	TGTGCCAGCAGTGTTTCAACAATGACAGGGGGCGAGACCCAGTACTTC	CASSVSTMTGGETQYF
TRBD1	few	TRBV4-1	TRBJ1-5	TGCGCCAGCAGCCAAGATACCCCGGGACAGGGGGCTTGGAATCAGCCCCAGCATTTT	CASSQDTPGQGAWNQPQHF
.	few	TRBV12-3/TRBV12-4	TRBJ2-5	TGTGCCAGCAGAAGTGACGGGGCAGGGCAATCGACCCAGTACTTC	CASRSDGAGQSTQYF
.	few	TRBV11-2	TRBJ2-5	TGTGCCAGCAGTTGGCGCGGGACCGCACAAGAGACCCAGTACTTC	CASSWRGTAQETQYF
TRBD2	.	TRBV18	TRBJ2-2	TGTGCCAGCTCACCGACTAGCGGGAGGTCCGGGACCGGGGAGCTGTTTTTT	CASSPTSGRSGTGELFF
.	.	TRBV7-2	TRBJ2-3	TGTGCCAGCAGCTTACCGTTTGGAGATACGCAGTATTTT	CASSLPFGDTQYF
TRBD2	few	TRBV7-2	TRBJ2-3	TGTGCCAGCAGCGCTCCTAGCGGGGGGGGCCCAGATACGCAGTATTTT	CASSAPSGGGPDTQYF
.	few	TRBV20-1	TRBJ1-2	TGCAGTGCCCGGGACGCCCGAAGGTATGGCTACACCTTC	CSARDARRYGYTF
.	.	TRBV20-1	TRBJ2-1	TGCAGTGCTAGAGATCTAGTTAGGGGCGATGAGCAGTTCTTC	CSARDLVRGDEQFF
TRBD2	few	TRBV20-1	TRBJ2-3	TGCAGTGCTAACGTCGGCGGGGGGACCCGCACAGATACGCAGTATTTT	CSANVGGGTRTDTQYF
.	.	TRBV5-6	TRBJ2-3	TGTGCCAGCAGCTTGGCTAGCAGAGATACGCAGTATTTT	CASSLASRDTQYF
TRBD1	.	TRBV7-2	TRBJ2-1	TGTGCCAGCAGCTTATCCGGGACAGGGTCCTACAATGAGCAGTTCTTC	CASSLSGTGSYNEQFF
.	few	TRBV20-1	TRBJ2-7	TGCAGTGCTAGATCCCCGTGGTTCGAGCAGTACTTC	CSARSPWFEQYF
TRBD1	many	TRBV4-2	TRBJ2-3	TGTGCCAGCAGCCAAAGGCTCCCGGGACAGGGTACCGCAGATACGCAGTATTTT	CASSQRLPGQGTADTQYF
.	few	TRBV28	TRBJ2-7	TGTGCCAGCAGGGGATTGGTATACGAGCAGTACTTC	CASRGLVYEQYF
.	few	TRBV20-1	TRBJ1-1	TGCAGTGCTAGAGATCGAAAAGGGGCGCGTACTGAAGCTTTCTTT	CSARDRKGARTEAFF
.	.	TRBV24-1	TRBJ2-1	TGTGCCACCAGTGATCTTTCCTACAATGAGCAGTTCTTC	CATSDLSYNEQFF
.	few	TRBV27	TRBJ2-1	TGTGCCAGCAGTTTCTGGGACAACTATAATGAGCAGTTCTTC	CASSFWDNYNEQFF
.	many	TRBV12-3/TRBV12-4	TRBJ2-1	TGTGCCAGCAGTATTCGGGGGAGCTCCTACAATGAGCAGTTCTTC	CASSIRGSSYNEQFF
TRBD2	.	TRBV9	TRBJ2-2	TGTGCCAGCAGCGAGTCCCCTAGCGGGGGGAACACCGGGGAGCTGTTTTTT	CASSESPSGGNTGELFF
.	many	TRBV5-1	TRBJ1-5	TGCGCCAGCAGTTTGGACGGAGCTAGCAATCAGCCCCAGCATTTT	CASSLDGASNQPQHF
TRBD2	few	TRBV20-1	TRBJ2-1	TGCAGTGCTAGAGATGCGAGCGGGGGGCGCAATGAGCAGTTCTTC	CSARDASGGRNEQFF
TRBD2	few	TRBV7-2	TRBJ2-1	TGTGCCAGCAGCTCTCTTCAGACTAGCGGGAGGCATGAGCAGTTCTTC	CASSSLQTSGRHEQFF
TRBD2	few	TRBV27	TRBJ2-3	TGTGCCAGCAGTTTATCGGCGGGAGACCTCCCAGATACGCAGTATTTT	CASSLSAGDLPDTQYF
.	many	TRBV12-3/TRBV12-4	TRBJ1-2	TGTGCCAGCAGTTTGGCAGCGCGCTATGGCTACACCTTC	CASSLAARYGYTF
TRBD1	many	TRBV3-1	TRBJ2-1	TGTGCCAGCAGCCAAGAATGGGGACAGGGCTCCTACAATGAGCAGTTCTTC	CASSQEWGQGSYNEQFF
TRBD1	.	TRBV6-1	TRBJ2-1	TGTGCCAGCAGTCGAACCGGGACAGGGGGCCTCAATGAGCAGTTCTTC	CASSRTGTGGLNEQFF
.	.	TRBV3-1	TRBJ2-1	TGTGCCAGCAGCCAAGACAGGACACCCTACAATGAGCAGTTCTTC	CASSQDRTPYNEQFF
.	many	TRBV28	TRBJ2-7	TGTGCCAGCAGTTTGTTCCCCGACGAGCAGTACTTC	CASSLFPDEQYF
.	few	TRBV4-3	TRBJ2-2	TGCGCCAGCAGCCAAGCCCCAACAGGGCATAACACCGGGGAGCTGTTTTTT	CASSQAPTGHNTGELFF
.	few	TRBV27	TRBJ2-7	TGTGCCAGCAAAGAGGACCGTGACTCCTACGAGCAGTACTTC	CASKEDRDSYEQYF
.	.	TRBV14	TRBJ2-7	TGTGCCAGCGGTGACACCCTAGGGGAGCAGTACTTC	CASGDTLGEQYF
.	.	TRBV18	TRBJ2-5	TGTGCCAGCTTACGGGCAGGTCAAGAGACCCAGTACTTC	CASLRAGQETQYF
.	few	TRBV20-1	TRBJ1-1	TGCAGTGCTAGAGATATAAGGGGCACTGAAGCTTTCTTT	CSARDIRGTEAFF
.	.	TRBV2	TRBJ1-6	TGTGCAAGCAAACAGGAGTCACCCCTCCACTTT	CASKQESPLHF
.	.	TRBV5-1	TRBJ2-2	TGCGCCAGCAGCTTGGCCGTCTCCGGGGAGCTGTTTTTT	CASSLAVSGELFF
.	.	TRBV29-1	TRBJ1-2	TGCAGCGTGACCCCTGGGGGGGGGAACTATGGCTACACCTTC	CSVTPGGGNYGYTF
TRBD1	few	TRBV12-3/TRBV12-4	TRBJ1-1	TGTGCCAGTAAGACGGGACAGGGGTTTTCGGCGGACACTGAAGCTTTCTTT	CASKTGQGFSADTEAFF
TRBD2	few	TRBV5-1	TRBJ2-3	TGCGCCAGCAGCTTGCGGCTAGCGGGGTACACAGATACGCAGTATTTT	CASSLRLAGYTDTQYF
.	.	TRBV20-1	TRBJ2-4	TGCAGTGCTCCGCTTACACTAGCCAAAAACATTCAGTACTTC	CSAPLTLAKNIQYF
.	.	TRBV10-2	TRBJ2-3	TGCGCCAGCAGTGAAGTGTGGAGCACAGATACGCAGTATTTT	CASSEVWSTDTQYF
.	few	TRBV30	TRBJ2-6	TGTGCCTGGGGTGGGATTCAGTCCGGGGCCAACGTCCTGACTTTC	CAWGGIQSGANVLTF
.	many	TRBV3-1	TRBJ2-5	TGTGCCAGCAGCTCAAACCTAGGGGCCTTGGAGACCCAGTACTTC	CASSSNLGALETQYF
.	few	TRBV4-3	TRBJ2-3	TGCGCCAGCAGCCAAGATCCCGTGGACATAAGCACAGATACGCAGTATTTT	CASSQDPVDISTDTQYF
TRBD2	.	TRBV2	TRBJ2-7	TGTGCCAGCAGTGAAGGGACTAGCGGGGACTCCTACGAGCAGTACTTC	CASSEGTSGDSYEQYF
.	.	TRBV20-1	TRBJ2-2	TGCAGTGCTAGAGGAGGGGGTTCCGGGGAGCTGTTTTTT	CSARGGGSGELFF
.	.	TRBV30	TRBJ1-1	TGTGCCGGAGAGGCGGGGAGTTACACTGAAGCTTTCTTT	CAGEAGSYTEAFF
.	few	TRBV12-3/TRBV12-4	TRBJ2-5	TGTGCCAGCTCCAGGGTGGGTGGGGAGACCCAGTACTTC	CASSRVGGETQYF
TRBD1	.	TRBV6-1	TRBJ1-1	TGTGCCAGCGCGGGACAGACAAACACTGAAGCTTTCTTT	CASAGQTNTEAFF
TRBD1	.	TRBV6-1	TRBJ1-6	TGTGCCAGCAGTGACGACAGGGGTTCACCCCTCCACTTT	CASSDDRGSPLHF
TRBD2	.	TRBV20-1	TRBJ2-4	TGCAGTGCTAGAGAAGAGGTAGCTAGCGGGCGTCAAAACATTCAGTACTTC	CSAREEVASGRQNIQYF
.	.	TRBV3-1	TRBJ2-1	TGTGCCAGCAGCCAGGGTGAGGACACCGACTACAATGAGCAGTTCTTC	CASSQGEDTDYNEQFF